These 24 T cell receptor beta chains share one sample of origin, sequenced in a study of T cell clonality in common variable immunodeficiency. What these receptors recognize is not known. Regarding the study as a whole: In common variable immunodeficiency, TCR beta chains reportedly carried fewer deletions and N-nucleotide insertions.

Data came from immunoSEQ multiplex PCR; TCRdb stores just in-frame clones and leaves some out. In total the sample includes about 15,000 clones, none of them seen once. The sample was peripheral blood mononuclear cells. These receptors came from a human donor with common variable immunodeficiency.

On this clone: With the read ending 3 residues before the CDR3 end, the germline J gene is used to fill in that end. The chain couples TRBV6-2 or TRBV6-3 to TRBJ2-1; possible D gene TRBD1, 6 bases. The germline V and J ends were trimmed by 4 bases and 6 bases, with 10 bases remaining between them. This CDR3 region has 13 residues. Germline CDR1 reads MNHEY; CDR2 reads SVGEGT. The CDR3 DNA, read in part, is TGTGCCAGCAGTTCGAACAGGGCCAATGAG. Its translation: CASSSNRANE. The CDR3 in its entirety is CASSSNRANEQFF.

There are a few counts of this clone. The CDR3 end lies 3 residues beyond the end of the read and is filled in from the germline J gene. Different DNA sequences within this sample yield the same CDR3. The V call is TRBV18, the J call TRBJ1-1, with 7 bases identical to TRBD1. Germline CDR1 is KGHSH and CDR2 is LQKENI. This CDR3 is 14 amino acids long. The V gene end was trimmed by 3 bases and the J gene end by 3 bases; junction bases not matched to a gene: 4. Incomplete CDR3 DNA: TGTGCCAGCTCACCCTCAGGGGGGTACACTGAA. Translated, it gives CASSPSGGYTE. The full CDR3 is CASSPSGGYTEAFF.

The sample holds a few counts of this clone. The CDR3 end falls 3 residues outside the read, so it is completed with the germline J gene. The gene calls are TRBV7-9 and TRBJ1-2; the D gene is possibly TRBD1 (5 bases). Germline V gene sequence: CDR1 SEHNR, CDR2 FQNEAQ (reference sequence). V was clipped by 2 bases and J by 7 bases, with 11 bases between them. This CDR3 has 13 amino acids. CDR3 DNA (partial): TGTGCCAGCAGCTTAAAGGGGAACGGTGGC. Translated: CASSLKGNGG. The CDR3 in full is CASSLKGNGGYTF.

Ten or more counts support this clone. The read finishes 3 residues shy of the CDR3 end, and the germline J gene is used to complete it. This chain joins TRBV18 and TRBJ1-2; D uncertain. CDR1 is KGHSH, CDR2 LQKENI, per germline. The V and J ends lost 2 bases and 7 bases respectively, with 14 bases between them. The CDR3 runs to 14 residues. The CDR3: CASSPLSGGFGYTF. The sequenced part of the CDR3 DNA is TGTGCCAGCTCACCATTAAGCGGAGGGTTTGGC.

This clone has just a few counts. Read coverage stops 3 residues before the CDR3 terminus; the germline J gene supplies the remainder. Other DNA sequences of this sample code for an identical CDR3. This chain connects TRBV6-2 or TRBV6-3 to TRBJ2-1, with 13 bases matching TRBD2. V shed 6 bases and J 9 bases; nucleotides not matched to a gene: 11. CDR3 size: 16 residues. CDR1 is MNHEY, CDR2 SVGEGT, per germline. The part of the CDR3 DNA that was read is TGTGCCAGCAGACCCGGGACTAGCGGGGACGTCGGTGAG. The encoded protein is CASRPGTSGDVGE. The CDR3, in full, reads CASRPGTSGDVGEQFF.

This clone was observed a handful of times. The CDR3 end lies 3 residues beyond the end of the read and is filled in from the germline J gene. The chain uses TRBV29-1 and TRBJ2-7; 8 bases agree with TRBD2. J was trimmed by 2 bases and V by 7 bases; bases with no gene match: 10. Germline V CDR1 and CDR2: SQVTM, ANQGSEA. The CDR3 consists of 14 residues. The CDR3 sequence is CSALSGGLTYEQYF. Incomplete CDR3 DNA: TGCAGCGCTTTGAGCGGGGGATTAACCTACGAG.

In its sample, this clone ranks as medium-sized. The sequence runs out 3 residues before the end of the CDR3; the remainder is reconstructed from the germline J gene. The chain couples TRBV20-1 to TRBJ2-5; D is possibly TRBD1 (6 bases). CDR3 length: 14 amino acids. In germline, CDR1 is DFQATT, CDR2 SNEGSKA (reference sequence). The germline V and J ends were trimmed by 2 bases and 0 bases, with 10 bases remaining between them. Partial CDR3 DNA: TGCAGTGCTAGACACGACAGGCACCAAGAGACC. Amino acid sequence: CSARHDRHQET. The entire CDR3 sequence reads CSARHDRHQETQYF.

This clone was counted only a few times. The read falls 3 residues short of the CDR3 end, and the missing part is taken from the germline J gene. The chain uses TRBV7-9 and TRBJ2-7; 7 bases are shared with TRBD2. After removal of 5 bases from V and 0 bases from J, the junction contained 7 bases not matched to a gene. From germline, CDR1 is SEHNR and CDR2 FQNEAQ (reference sequence). CDR3 length equals 15 residues. CDR3: CASSPSLADSYEQYF. The sequenced part of the CDR3 DNA is TGTGCCAGCAGCCCCAGCCTAGCGGACTCCTACGAG.

This clone was counted only a few times. The read is 3 residues too short to cover the CDR3 end, so that end is filled in from the germline J gene. The chain employs TRBV19 and TRBJ2-7; D is perhaps TRBD1 (6 bases). Germline V lookup: CDR1 LNHDA, CDR2 SQIVND (reference sequence). With 8 bases removed from V and 6 bases from J, the gap between germline ends came to 20 bases. The CDR3 contains 14 residues. The CDR3 bases that were read are TGTGCCAGTGGAGTACGGCCGGACAGCCTCGAG. Protein sequence: CASGVRPDSLE. The full CDR3 protein is CASGVRPDSLEQYF.

Remarks on this clone: The read terminates 3 residues ahead of where the CDR3 ends, so the germline J gene completes it. This rearrangement joins TRBV7-3 to TRBJ1-1; D possibly corresponds to TRBD1 (5 bases). Germline CDR1 SGHTA, CDR2 FQGTGA. CDR3 length equals 15 residues. The V gene lost 1 base and the J gene lost 7 bases, with 16 bases spanning the gap. The CDR3 region is CASSLNSGMGGEAFF. The DNA read from the CDR3 is TGTGCCAGCAGCTTAAACTCAGGGATGGGGGGTGAA.

This clone showed up just a few times. The DNA ends 3 residues before the CDR3 does, and the rest of the CDR3 is filled in from the germline J gene. The chain combines TRBV5-1 with TRBJ2-5; 8 positions match TRBD2. The V gene end was trimmed by 7 bases and the J gene end by 5 bases; junction bases not matched to a gene: 7. This CDR3 comprises 13 residues. Germline values: CDR1 SGHRS, CDR2 YFSETQ. The CDR3 region is CASAGGGFETQYF. The sequenced CDR3 bases are TGCGCCAGCGCCGGGGGGGGGTTCGAGACC.

On this clone itself: The read ends 3 residues early relative to the CDR3; the germline J gene fills the gap. The chain is built from TRBV7-3 and TRBJ2-1, with D unclear. This CDR3 contains 15 residues. Trimming cost V 5 bases and J 7 bases, with 18 bases left between them. CDR1 and CDR2 (germline): SGHTA, FQGTGA. The sequenced part of the CDR3 DNA is TGTGCCAGCAGCGCAGCTAGGTCCCAGCAGAATGAG. It encodes CASSAARSQQNE. The entire CDR3 protein reads CASSAARSQQNEQFF.

A few counts support this clone. Coverage ceases 3 residues before the CDR3 finishes, and the germline J gene fills in the end. The chain links TRBV7-6 to TRBJ1-4; D is unresolved. The CDR3 covers 16 residues. The V gene's germline CDR1 is SGHVS and CDR2 FNYEAQ. Trimming cost V 4 bases and J 2 bases, with 14 bases left between them. The sequenced CDR3 bases are TGTGCCAGCAGCTCCTTTACGACACCGACTAATGAAAAA. Its protein product is CASSSFTTPTNEK. In full, the CDR3 is CASSSFTTPTNEKLFF.

Only a few counts were recorded for this clone. The DNA read from the CDR3 is TGTGCCAGCAGCTTAACGGCAGGCTTAGGGGAGACC. This codes for CASSLTAGLGET. In full, the CDR3 reads CASSLTAGLGETQYF. This rearrangement joins TRBV7-9 to TRBJ2-5; D is unclear. The read stops 3 residues short of the end of the CDR3; the missing end is completed from the germline J gene. The CDR3 consists of 15 residues. Trimming stripped 2 bases from V and 5 bases from J, with 15 bases between. Per germline, CDR1 SEHNR and CDR2 FQNEAQ (reference sequence).

In regard to this clone: Coverage ceases 3 residues before the CDR3 finishes, and the germline J gene fills in the end. The chain is built from TRBV7-9 and TRBJ2-7; possibly TRBD2 for D (5 bases). Per germline, CDR1 SEHNR and CDR2 FQNEAQ (reference sequence). This CDR3 comprises 13 residues. Trimming pared 5 bases from V and 4 bases from J, leaving 12 bases between. The CDR3 sequence: CASSPAGTYEQYF. The CDR3 bases that were read are TGTGCCAGCAGCCCCGCGGGCACGTACGAG.

This clone was counted only a few times. The sequenced fragment ends 3 residues before the CDR3 boundary, so the rest is inferred from the germline J gene. The V call is TRBV7-9, the J call TRBJ1-5; D remains ambiguous. V lost 3 bases and J lost 4, with 4 bases in between. The germline CDR1 and CDR2 sequences are SEHNR and FQNEAQ (reference sequence). The CDR3 spans 12 residues. The DNA read from the CDR3 is TGTGCCAGCAGCTTTCCGAATCAGCCC. Protein: CASSFPNQP. The full CDR3 reads CASSFPNQPQHF.

This clone was observed a few times. At one boundary the junction diverges from the germline segment, which might be a read error. Coverage ceases 3 residues before the CDR3 finishes, and the germline J gene fills in the end. The chain is built from TRBV7-7 and TRBJ1-6, with D possibly being TRBD1 (6 bases). The germline V gene has CDR1 SSHAT and CDR2 FNYEAQ (reference sequence). This CDR3 region has 17 residues. The sequenced part of the CDR3 DNA is TGTGCTAGCAGTTTCCCTCCCCCTAGGACAGATAATTCACCC. Amino acid sequence: CASSFPPPRTDNSP. The entire CDR3 sequence reads CASSFPPPRTDNSPLHF.

This clone occurred a few times. The CDR3 DNA, read in part, is TGTGCCAGCTCAGGACAGGGGGCTAGAGAAGAGACC. It specifies CASSGQGAREET. The entire CDR3 reads CASSGQGAREETQYF. The chain combines TRBV18 with TRBJ2-5; 11 positions agree with TRBD1. The read ends 3 residues shy of where the CDR3 ends; the end is completed using the germline J gene. CDR1 is KGHSH and CDR2 is LQKENI in the germline V gene. The CDR3 spans 15 residues. V lost 5 bases to trimming and J lost 3 bases; unmatched junction nucleotides: 5.

The table lists this clone with a few counts. Sequencing ends 3 residues short of the CDR3 end; the germline J gene provides the rest. V and J are TRBV7-9 and TRBJ2-7; TRBD2 is a possible D gene (7 bases). The CDR3 loop spans 15 amino acids. V was clipped by 6 bases and J by 0 bases, with 15 bases between them. In germline, CDR1 is SEHNR, CDR2 FQNEAQ (reference sequence). CDR3 protein: CASSPPGGLSYEQYF. The covered CDR3 bases are TGTGCCAGCAGTCCCCCCGGGGGGCTCTCCTACGAG.

This clone was seen at least ten times. Read sequence stops 3 residues before the CDR3 end, and the germline J gene provides the missing end. The chain has TRBV5-1 and TRBJ2-3; 7 bases are a match to TRBD1. The CDR3 spans 15 residues. Trimming at V came to 7 bases and at J to 1 base, leaving 9 bases not matched to a gene. The V gene's germline CDR1 is SGHRS and CDR2 YFSETQ. Here the CDR3 reads CASVQGTFRTDTQYF. The covered CDR3 bases are TGCGCCAGCGTACAGGGGACCTTTCGCACAGATACG.

This clone was picked up a small number of times. The CDR3 end is not reached by the read, which stops 3 residues before it; the germline J gene fills it in. V usage is TRBV7-2 and J usage is TRBJ2-1, with a weak D call TRBD1 (6 bases). CDR3 length: 15 amino acids. Between the trimmed V and J ends, which lost 1 base and 7 bases, there was a span of 14 bases. The germline CDR1 and CDR2 sequences are SGHTA and FQGNSA. The sequenced part of the CDR3 DNA is TGTGCCAGCAGCTTAGGGTACAGGGATGGGAATGAG. Translating it yields CASSLGYRDGNE. The entire CDR3 protein is CASSLGYRDGNEQFF.

For this clone: The CDR3 end lies 3 residues beyond the end of the read and is filled in from the germline J gene. This chain uses TRBV19 with TRBJ1-5, with D perhaps TRBD1 (5 bases). Trimming stripped 7 bases from V and 4 bases from J, with 17 bases between. Per germline, CDR1 LNHDA and CDR2 SQIVND (reference sequence). This CDR3 region has 15 residues. CDR3: CASTQGGGRNQPQHF. The CDR3 DNA, read in part, is TGTGCCAGTACTCAAGGCGGGGGAAGGAATCAGCCC.

In this sample, this clone is medium-sized. The CDR3 extends 3 residues past the end of the read, so its final part is completed from the germline J gene. This chain links TRBV10-3 with TRBJ1-1, with no clear D. Trimming removed 4 bases at V and 0 bases at J, with 15 bases between. This CDR3 has 16 residues. Per germline, CDR1 ENHRY and CDR2 SYGVKD. CDR3: CAISGKGFSMNTEAFF. CDR3 DNA, as far as it was read: TGTGCCATCAGTGGGAAAGGGTTCTCGATGAACACTGAA.

In this sample, this clone is medium-sized. Read coverage stops 3 residues before the CDR3 terminus; the germline J gene supplies the remainder. The chain uses TRBV27 and TRBJ2-7, with D possibly matching TRBD1 (6 bases). V was shortened by 7 bases and J by 4 bases, with 23 bases between the two germline ends. Germline V lookup: CDR1 MNHEY, CDR2 SMNVEV (reference sequence). The CDR3 sequence is 16 residues long. The DNA read from the CDR3 is TGTGCCAGCACCCCTTCACACCGGGACAAGAGATACGAG. Its protein is CASTPSHRDKRYE. The CDR3 reads in full as CASTPSHRDKRYEQYF.